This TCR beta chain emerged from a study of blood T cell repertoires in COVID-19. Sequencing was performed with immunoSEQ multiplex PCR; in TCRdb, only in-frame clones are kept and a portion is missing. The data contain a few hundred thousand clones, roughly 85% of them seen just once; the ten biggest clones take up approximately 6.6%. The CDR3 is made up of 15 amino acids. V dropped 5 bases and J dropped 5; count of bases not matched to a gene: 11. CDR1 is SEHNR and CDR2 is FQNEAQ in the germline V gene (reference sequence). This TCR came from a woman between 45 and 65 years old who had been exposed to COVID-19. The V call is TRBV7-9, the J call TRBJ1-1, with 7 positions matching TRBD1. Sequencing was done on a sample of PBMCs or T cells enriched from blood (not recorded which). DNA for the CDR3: TGTGCCAGCAGCCCGTCCACAGGGGCGGAAACTGAAGCTTTCTTT. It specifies CASSPSTGAETEAFF.